Listed below are T cell receptor beta chains from one sample, sequenced in a study of shared clonotypes between healthy human individuals. Sequencing was performed with immunoSEQ multiplex PCR; in TCRdb, only in-frame clones are kept and a portion is missing. The sample carries 1,500,000 or so clones, 98% recorded once. The sample taken for sequencing was naive CD4+ T cells sorted from blood. The origin of the receptors is a man aged 30 to 45 in good health. The conserved cysteine and the conserved F or W are not part of the CDR3 here. The D gene is left open where the match is weak. Size is stated for part of the rows, as once, few or many counts, or as a class when the clone is expanded.

v_call cdr3_length clone_size d_call cdr3_aa
TRBV7-9 12 NA NA ASSHPDAWARAF
TRBV2 12 NA NA ASSVGRSYNEQF
TRBV27 11 NA NA ASSLLGGTEAF
TRBV7-6 16 NA NA ASSLRVVNRVTYNEQF
TRBV5-4 15 NA TRBD1 ASSLDYRDRGDQPQH
TRBV10-1 13 NA NA ASLFRRGRGYEQF
TRBV15 14 few NA ATSREWAGPKREAF
TRBV5-1 12 few TRBD1 ASSSGTGQETQY
TRBV5-1 12 NA NA ASSLGQTYNEQF
TRBV7-2 13 NA TRBD2 ASSLRRESGETQY
TRBV5-1 13 NA TRBD1 ASSLTGAYTDTQY
TRBV5-1 14 once TRBD1 ASSLGQGPNYNEQF
TRBV30 11 NA NA AWSEMTVYEQY
TRBV18 13 NA TRBD1 ASSPSLGQGDEQY
TRBV5-1 14 NA TRBD1 ASSLGTGPQVAELF
TRBV9 15 NA TRBD1 ASSERVGQGVGETQY
TRBV5-1 13 NA TRBD1 ASSRTGDSNQPQH